The present TCR beta chain was sequenced within a study of Ad26.COV2.S vaccination and SARS-CoV-2 variants. Treatment given: 15 to 20 received Ad26.COV2.S at low or high dose, single or two shots; 5 received placebo; per-sample allocation not given. Day 63 following the first vaccine or placebo injection was when the samples were taken. The donor's status was that of an adult aged 18-55 years in Boston. Sequenced by immunoSEQ multiplex PCR; TCRdb stores in-frame clones only, minus some. The repertoire has 400,000 to 500,000 clones, roughly nine tenths of them found once; the top ten carry about 2.4%. This clone was recorded once. The CDR3 extends over 16 amino acids. Germline V gene sequence: CDR1 LGHDT, CDR2 YNNKEL (reference sequence). V lost 6 bases to trimming and J lost 5 bases, with 19 bases between them.

This receptor was taken from a person aged 18 to 59 who received the Ad26.COV2.S COVID-19 vaccine or a placebo. The chain carries TRBV3-1 (or the pseudogene TRBV3-2) and TRBJ2-2, with D uncertain. The starting material was peripheral blood, obtained in a trial of Ad26.COV2.S vaccine versus placebo. The DNA for the CDR3 is TGTGCCAGCAGTATCCCGGTGGCGGAGTGGACCGGGGAGCTGTTTTTT. It encodes CASSIPVAEWTGELFF.